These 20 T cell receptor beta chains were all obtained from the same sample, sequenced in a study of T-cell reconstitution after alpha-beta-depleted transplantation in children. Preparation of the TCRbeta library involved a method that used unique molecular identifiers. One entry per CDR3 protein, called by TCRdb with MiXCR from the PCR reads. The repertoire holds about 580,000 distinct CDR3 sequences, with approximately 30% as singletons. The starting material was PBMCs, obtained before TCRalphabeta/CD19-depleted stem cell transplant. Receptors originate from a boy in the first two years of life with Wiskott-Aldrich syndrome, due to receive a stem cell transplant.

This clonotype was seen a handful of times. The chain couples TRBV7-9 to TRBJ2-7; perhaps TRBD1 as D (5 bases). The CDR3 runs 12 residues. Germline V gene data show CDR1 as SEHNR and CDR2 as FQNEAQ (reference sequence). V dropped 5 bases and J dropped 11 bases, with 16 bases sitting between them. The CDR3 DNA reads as TGTGCCAGCAGCGACGACAGTGTAGTTAAGTACTTC. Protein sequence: CASSDDSVVKYF.

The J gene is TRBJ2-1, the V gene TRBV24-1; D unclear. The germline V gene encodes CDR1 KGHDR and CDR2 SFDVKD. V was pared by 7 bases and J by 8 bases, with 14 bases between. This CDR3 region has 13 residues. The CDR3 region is CATRKSSIHEQFF. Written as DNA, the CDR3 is TGTGCCACCAGGAAGAGTAGTATCCATGAGCAGTTCTTC.

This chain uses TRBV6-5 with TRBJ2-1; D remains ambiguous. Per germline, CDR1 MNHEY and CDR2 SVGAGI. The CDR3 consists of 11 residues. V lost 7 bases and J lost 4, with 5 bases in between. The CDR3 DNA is TGTGCCAGCAAGGGTTACAATGAGCAGTTCTTC. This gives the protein CASKGYNEQFF.

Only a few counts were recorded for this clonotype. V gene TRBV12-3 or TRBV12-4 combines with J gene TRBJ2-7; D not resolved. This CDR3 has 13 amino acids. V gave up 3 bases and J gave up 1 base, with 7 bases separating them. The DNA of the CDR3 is TGTGCCAGCAGTTTCGGCGTATCCTACGAGCAGTACTTC. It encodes CASSFGVSYEQYF.

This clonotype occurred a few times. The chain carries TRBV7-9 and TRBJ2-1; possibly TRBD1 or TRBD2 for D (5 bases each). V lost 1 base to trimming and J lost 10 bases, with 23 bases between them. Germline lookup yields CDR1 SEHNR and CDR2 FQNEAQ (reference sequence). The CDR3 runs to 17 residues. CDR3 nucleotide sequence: TGTGCCAGCAGCTTAGTTGGGCACCCCCAGTGGGGGAAAGAGCAGTTCTTC. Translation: CASSLVGHPQWGKEQFF.

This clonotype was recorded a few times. The CDR3: CASSLNGREETQYF. Written as DNA, the CDR3 is TGTGCCAGCAGTTTAAACGGCAGGGAGGAGACCCAGTACTTC. The chain uses TRBV28 and TRBJ2-5, with D tentatively TRBD1 or TRBD2 (5 bases each). V was clipped by 2 bases and J by 5 bases, with 12 bases between them. This CDR3 spans 14 amino acids. Germline CDR1 is MDHEN and CDR2 is SYDVKM.

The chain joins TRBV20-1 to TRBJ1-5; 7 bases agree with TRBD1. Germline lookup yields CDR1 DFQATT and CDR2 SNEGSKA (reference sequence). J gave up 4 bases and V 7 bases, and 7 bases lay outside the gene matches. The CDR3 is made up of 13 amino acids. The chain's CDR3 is CSVTTGLNQPQHF. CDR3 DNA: TGCAGTGTCACGACAGGGCTAAATCAGCCCCAGCATTTT.

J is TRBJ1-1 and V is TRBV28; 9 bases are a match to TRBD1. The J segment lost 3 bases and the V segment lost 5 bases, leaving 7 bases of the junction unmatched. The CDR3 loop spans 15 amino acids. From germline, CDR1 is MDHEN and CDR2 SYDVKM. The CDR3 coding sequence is TGTGCCAGCAGTAAACAGGGGGCGCTGGACACTGAAGCTTTCTTT. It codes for CASSKQGALDTEAFF.

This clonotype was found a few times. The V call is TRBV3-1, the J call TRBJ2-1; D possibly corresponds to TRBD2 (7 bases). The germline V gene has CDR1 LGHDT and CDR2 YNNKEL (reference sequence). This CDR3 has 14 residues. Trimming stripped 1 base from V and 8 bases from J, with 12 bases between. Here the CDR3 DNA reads TGTGCCAGCAGCCAAGCGGTAGGGGGGGATGAGCAGTTCTTC. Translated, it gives CASSQAVGGDEQFF.

CDR3 amino acids: CASSFGYDDTEAFF. As DNA, the CDR3 is TGCGCCAGCAGCTTTGGTTATGACGACACTGAAGCTTTCTTT. This chain joins TRBV5-1 and TRBJ1-1; D is ambiguous. The CDR3 totals 14 residues. The germline gives CDR1 SGHRS, CDR2 YFSETQ. V was clipped by 2 bases and J by 3 bases, with 11 bases between them.

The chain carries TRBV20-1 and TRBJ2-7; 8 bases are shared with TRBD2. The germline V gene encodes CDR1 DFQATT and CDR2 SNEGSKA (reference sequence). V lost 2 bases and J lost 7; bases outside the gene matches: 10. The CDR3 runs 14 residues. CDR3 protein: CSARKREGLGEQYF. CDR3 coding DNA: TGCAGTGCTAGAAAACGGGAGGGCCTCGGTGAGCAGTACTTC.

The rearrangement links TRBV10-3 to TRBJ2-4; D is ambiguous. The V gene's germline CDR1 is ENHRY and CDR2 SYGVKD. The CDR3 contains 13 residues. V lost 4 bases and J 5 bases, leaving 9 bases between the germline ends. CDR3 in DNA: TGTGCCATCAGTGCCTTACAGCAAAACATTCAGTACTTC. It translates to CAISALQQNIQYF.

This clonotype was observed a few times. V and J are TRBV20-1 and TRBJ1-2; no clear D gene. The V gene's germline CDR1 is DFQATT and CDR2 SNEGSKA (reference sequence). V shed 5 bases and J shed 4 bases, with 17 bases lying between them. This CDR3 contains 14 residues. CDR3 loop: CSAPLEQSFYGYTF. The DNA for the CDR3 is TGCAGTGCTCCCCTTGAACAGAGCTTCTATGGCTACACCTTC.

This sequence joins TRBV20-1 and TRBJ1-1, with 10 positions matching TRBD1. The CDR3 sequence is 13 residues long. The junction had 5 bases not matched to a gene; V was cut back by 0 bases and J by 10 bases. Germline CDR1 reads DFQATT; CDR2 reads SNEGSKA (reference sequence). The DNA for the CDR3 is TGCAGTGCTAGAGATTCCCGGGACAGGGGAGCTTTCTTT. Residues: CSARDSRDRGAFF.

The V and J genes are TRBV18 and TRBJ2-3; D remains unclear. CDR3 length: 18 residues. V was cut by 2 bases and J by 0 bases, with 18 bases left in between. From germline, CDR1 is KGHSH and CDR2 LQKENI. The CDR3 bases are TGTGCCAGCTCACCAAACGGCGTTATCCCCACTAGCACAGATACGCAGTATTTT. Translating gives CASSPNGVIPTSTDTQYF.

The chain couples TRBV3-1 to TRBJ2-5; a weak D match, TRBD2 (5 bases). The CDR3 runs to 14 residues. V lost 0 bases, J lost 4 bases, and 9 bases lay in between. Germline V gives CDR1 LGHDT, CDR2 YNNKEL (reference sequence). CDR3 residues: CASSQESRVETQYF. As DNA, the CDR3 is TGTGCCAGCAGCCAAGAATCGAGGGTAGAGACCCAGTACTTC.

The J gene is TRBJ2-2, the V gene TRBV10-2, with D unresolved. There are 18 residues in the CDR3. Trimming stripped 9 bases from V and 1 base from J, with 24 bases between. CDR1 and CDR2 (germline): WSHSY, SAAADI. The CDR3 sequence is CARLETGSTRVNTGELFF. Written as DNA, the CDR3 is TGCGCCAGGCTCGAGACGGGCTCAACCCGGGTGAACACCGGGGAGCTGTTTTTT.

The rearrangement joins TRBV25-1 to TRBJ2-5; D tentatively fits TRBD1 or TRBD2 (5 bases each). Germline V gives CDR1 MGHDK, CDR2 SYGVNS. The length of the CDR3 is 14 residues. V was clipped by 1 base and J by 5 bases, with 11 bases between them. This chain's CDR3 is CASSEWGNGETQYF. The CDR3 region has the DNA TGTGCCAGCAGTGAATGGGGGAACGGGGAGACCCAGTACTTC.

The CDR3 nucleotides read TGCGCCAGCAGCTTGGGGTCCGGAAGGATCGGGGAGCTGTTTTTT. Protein: CASSLGSGRIGELFF. The V gene is TRBV5-1, the J gene TRBJ2-2, with unresolved D. This CDR3 contains 15 residues. Trimming pared 0 bases from V and 7 bases from J, leaving 13 bases between. Germline V lookup: CDR1 SGHRS, CDR2 YFSETQ.

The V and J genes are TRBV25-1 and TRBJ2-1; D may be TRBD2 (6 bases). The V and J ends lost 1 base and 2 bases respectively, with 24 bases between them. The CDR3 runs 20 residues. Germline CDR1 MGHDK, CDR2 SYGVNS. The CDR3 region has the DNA TGTGCCAGCAGTGAATGGGTCCGACGACTTAAGACTAGACCCTACAATGAGCAGTTCTTC. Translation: CASSEWVRRLKTRPYNEQFF.